Shown below are 10 T cell receptor beta chains from a single sample sequenced in a study of blood T cells in healthy people across ages. The use of a sample-barcoded 5' primer and a J-beta primer mix characterized a second PCR of about 6 to 12 cycles. In TCRdb, the 5' RACE reads were re-called with MiXCR into one record per CDR3 protein. The sample includes 540,000 or so distinct CDR3 sequences, around 24% of them seen just once. The same specimen was also included in a second study, on T cells of mothers and their children.

The specimen sequenced was blood. The receptors were sampled from a boy aged 5-17 years in good health.

This sequence joins TRBV3-1 and TRBJ2-5; D gene unclear. There are 16 residues in the CDR3. Germline-derived CDR1 and CDR2 are LGHDT and YNNKEL (reference sequence). With 3 bases removed from V and 5 bases from J, the gap between germline ends came to 19 bases. CDR3 sequence: CASSQSRQPTRETQYF. In nucleotides, the CDR3 is TGTGCCAGCAGCCAGTCTCGACAACCCACCCGGGAGACCCAGTACTTC.

This clonotype occurred once. The chain carries TRBV2 and TRBJ2-1, with 7 bases lining up with TRBD1. The CDR3 is made up of 14 amino acids. From germline, CDR1 is SNHLY and CDR2 FYNNEI. V lost 6 bases and J lost 7; bases outside the gene matches: 9. CDR3 DNA: TGTGCCAGCAGAGTCCAGGGGGATGCGAATGAGCAGTTCTTC. Its translation: CASRVQGDANEQFF.

The sample holds a few counts of this clonotype. The chain uses TRBV15 and TRBJ1-5; D ambiguous. Trimming took off 4 bases at V and 1 base at J, with 8 bases between the two ends. The CDR3 runs 14 residues. From germline, CDR1 is LNHNV and CDR2 YYDKDF (reference sequence). Written as DNA, the CDR3 is TGTGCCACCAGCAAAAGAGAAAGCAATCAGCCCCAGCATTTT. This gives the protein CATSKRESNQPQHF.

This chain uses TRBV30 with TRBJ2-5; D tentatively fits TRBD1 or TRBD2 (6 bases each). Germline V gene sequence: CDR1 GTSNPN, CDR2 SVGIG (reference sequence). V was cut by 1 base and J by 0 bases, with 9 bases left in between. This CDR3 has 14 residues. This chain's CDR3 is CAWSEGGNQETQYF. As DNA, the CDR3 is TGTGCCTGGAGTGAGGGGGGCAACCAAGAGACCCAGTACTTC.

The chain couples TRBV5-5 to TRBJ2-7; possible D gene TRBD1, 6 bases. The CDR3 totals 17 residues. Looked up from germline, CDR1 is SGHKS and CDR2 is YYEKEE (reference sequence). The V and J ends lost 1 base and 0 bases respectively, with 17 bases between them. CDR3 nucleotides: TGTGCCAGCAGCTTGAGGGGGACCTACTCCCTCTCCTACGAGCAGTACTTC. Protein product: CASSLRGTYSLSYEQYF.

The chain recombines TRBV6-4 with TRBJ2-1; D call uncertain. V was cut by 2 bases and J by 8 bases, with 10 bases left in between. The CDR3 extends over 13 amino acids. The V gene's germline CDR1 is MRHNA and CDR2 SNTAGT. Written as DNA, the CDR3 is TGTGCCAGCAGTGACGGAACTGAAGATGAGCAGTTCTTC. Residues: CASSDGTEDEQFF.

The sample holds many counts of this clonotype. The chain is built from TRBV7-2 and TRBJ2-1; D is undetermined. Germline CDR1 SGHTA, CDR2 FQGNSA. This CDR3 region has 12 residues. V lost 1 base to trimming and J lost 9 bases, with 7 bases between them. The CDR3 loop is CASSLGLVEQFF. In DNA, the CDR3 is TGTGCCAGCAGCTTAGGACTTGTTGAGCAGTTCTTC.

The rearrangement joins TRBV27 to TRBJ2-4; 7 nucleotides match TRBD1. V was clipped by 4 bases and J by 0 bases; unmatched bases: 6. The CDR3 covers 16 residues. In germline, CDR1 is MNHEY, CDR2 SMNVEV (reference sequence). The DNA for the CDR3 is TGTGCCAGCAGTTCGGGACAGCTCCTAGCCAAAAACATTCAGTACTTC. Its translation: CASSSGQLLAKNIQYF.

In this sample, this clonotype turned up a few times. The rearrangement links TRBV7-2 to TRBJ2-1; TRBD2 matches at 12 bases. The CDR3 extends over 15 amino acids. The V gene end was trimmed by 6 bases and the J gene end by 5 bases; junction bases not matched to a gene: 5. The germline V gene has CDR1 SGHTA and CDR2 FQGNSA. This CDR3 is CASRRASGRDNEQFF. The DNA of the CDR3 is TGTGCCAGCAGGCGGGCTAGCGGGAGGGACAATGAGCAGTTCTTC.

The chain has TRBV4-3 and TRBJ2-1; TRBD2 matches 7 bases. CDR1 is LGHNA and CDR2 is YSLEER in the germline V gene. After removal of 3 bases from V and 2 bases from J, the junction contained 13 bases not matched to a gene. The CDR3 is made up of 18 amino acids. Written as DNA, the CDR3 is TGCGCCAGCAGCCAGGGGTTCGATCCGGGACTACCCTACAATGAGCAGTTCTTC. This codes for CASSQGFDPGLPYNEQFF.